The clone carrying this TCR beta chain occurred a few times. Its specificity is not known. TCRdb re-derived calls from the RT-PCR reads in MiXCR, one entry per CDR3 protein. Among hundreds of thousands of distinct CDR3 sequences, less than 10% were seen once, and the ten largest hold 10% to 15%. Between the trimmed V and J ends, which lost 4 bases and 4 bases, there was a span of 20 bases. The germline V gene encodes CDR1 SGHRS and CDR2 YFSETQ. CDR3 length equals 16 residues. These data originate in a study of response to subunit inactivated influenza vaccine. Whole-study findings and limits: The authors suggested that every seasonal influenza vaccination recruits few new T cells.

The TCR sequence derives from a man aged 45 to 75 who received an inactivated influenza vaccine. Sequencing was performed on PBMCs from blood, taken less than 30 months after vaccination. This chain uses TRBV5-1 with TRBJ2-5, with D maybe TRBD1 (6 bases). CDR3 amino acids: CASSPEVAGVGETQYF. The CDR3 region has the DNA TGCGCCAGCAGCCCGGAGGTCGCAGGGGTGGGAGAGACCCAGTACTTC.